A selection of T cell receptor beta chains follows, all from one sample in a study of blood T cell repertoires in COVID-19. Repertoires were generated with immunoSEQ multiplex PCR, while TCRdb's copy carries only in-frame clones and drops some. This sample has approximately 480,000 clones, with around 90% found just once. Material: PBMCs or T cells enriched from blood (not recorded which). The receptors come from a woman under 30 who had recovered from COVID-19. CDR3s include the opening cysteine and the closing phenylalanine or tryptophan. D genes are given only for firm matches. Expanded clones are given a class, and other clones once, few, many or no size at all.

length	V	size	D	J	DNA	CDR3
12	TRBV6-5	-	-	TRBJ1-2	TGTGCCAGCACCAACAGGGTCGGTGGCTACACCTTC	CASTNRVGGYTF
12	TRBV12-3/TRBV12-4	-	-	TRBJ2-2	TGTGCCAGCAGTTTAGGAGGCGGGGAGCTGTTTTTT	CASSLGGGELFF
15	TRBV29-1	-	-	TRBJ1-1	TGCAGCGTCCCTACCGGGCCCAGCGGGGGTACTGAAGCTTTCTTT	CSVPTGPSGGTEAFF
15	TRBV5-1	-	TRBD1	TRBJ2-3	TGCGCCAGCAGCTTCTCCTCCGACAGGGGCGGCGAAAAGTATTTT	CASSFSSDRGGEKYF
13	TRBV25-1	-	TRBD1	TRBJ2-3	TGTGCCAGCCTGAGACAGGGGGCAGATACGCAGTATTTT	CASLRQGADTQYF
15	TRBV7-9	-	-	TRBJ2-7	TGTGCCAGCAGCCTAACTAGGGGGGGGTCCTACGAGCAGTACTTC	CASSLTRGGSYEQYF
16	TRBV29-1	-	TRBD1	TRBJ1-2	TGCAGCGCAACCCTATTTGGACAGGGTCATAACTATGGCTACACCTTC	CSATLFGQGHNYGYTF
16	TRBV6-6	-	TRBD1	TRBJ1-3	TGTGCCAGCAGCCGCGGGGGACAGGGTAGAGAAAACACCATATATTTT	CASSRGGQGRENTIYF
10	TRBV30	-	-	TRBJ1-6	TGTGCCTGGATTTCGTCACCCCTCCACTTT	CAWISSPLHF
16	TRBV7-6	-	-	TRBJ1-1	TGTGCCAGCAGCTTGTTCGGGGGGCCTATGAACACTGAAGCTTTCTTT	CASSLFGGPMNTEAFF
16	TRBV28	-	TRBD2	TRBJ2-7	TGTGCCAGCATTCCCGCGGGGACTAGCGGTCTTCTGAAGCAGTACTTC	CASIPAGTSGLLKQYF
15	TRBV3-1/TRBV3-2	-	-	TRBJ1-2	TGTGCCAGCAGCCAAGGGGGGCAGGGTAGGGATGGCTACACCTTC	CASSQGGQGRDGYTF
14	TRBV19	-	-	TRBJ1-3	TGTGCCAGTAGTATTGGGGCTACTGGAAACACCATATATTTT	CASSIGATGNTIYF
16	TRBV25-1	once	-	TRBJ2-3	TGTGCCAGCAGTGTCACAGTTCTAAAGCTTACAGATACGCAGTATTTT	CASSVTVLKLTDTQYF
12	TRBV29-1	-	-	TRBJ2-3	TGCAGCGTTAGTAGCGGCACAGATACGCAGTATTTT	CSVSSGTDTQYF
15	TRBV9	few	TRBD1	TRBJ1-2	TGTGCCAGCACCCCAGGGACAGTGGCTAACTATGGCTACACCTTC	CASTPGTVANYGYTF
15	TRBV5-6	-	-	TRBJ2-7	TGTGCCAGCAGCTCCCTTGGTCAGGGGTTCCACGAGCAGTACTTC	CASSSLGQGFHEQYF
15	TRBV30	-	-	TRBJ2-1	TGTGCCTGGGACCGGGACTCAAGGTCCTACAATGAGCAGTTCTTC	CAWDRDSRSYNEQFF
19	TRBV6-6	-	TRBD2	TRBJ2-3	TGTGCCAGCAGTCAATGGGGACTAGCGGGGGCCCCGTCCACAGATACGCAGTATTTT	CASSQWGLAGAPSTDTQYF
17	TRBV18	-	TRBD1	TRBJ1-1	TGTGCCAGCTCACCACCGACAGGGGTTGGATTAGACACTGAAGCTTTCTTT	CASSPPTGVGLDTEAFF
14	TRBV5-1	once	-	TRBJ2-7	TGCGCCAGCAGCTTGGGTGGGGCCTCCTACGAGCAGTACTTC	CASSLGGASYEQYF
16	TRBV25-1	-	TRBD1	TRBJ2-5	TGTGCCAGCAGGCTCGGGACAGGGGGCGCCGAGGAGACCCAGTACTTC	CASRLGTGGAEETQYF
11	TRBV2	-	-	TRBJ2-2	TGTGCCAGCAGTTTCGAGGCCGGGCTGTTTTTT	CASSFEAGLFF
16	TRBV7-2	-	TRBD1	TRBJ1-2	TGTGCCAGCAGCCCCGGGGTGGACAGGGGGTACTATGGCTACACCTTC	CASSPGVDRGYYGYTF
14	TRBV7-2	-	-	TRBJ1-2	TGTGCCAGCAGCTTACGGGGGGATGGTGAAGGCTACACCTTC	CASSLRGDGEGYTF
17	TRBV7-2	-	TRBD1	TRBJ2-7	TGTGCCAGCAGCAACACACCGAGACAGGGGGACTTCGACGAGCAGTACTTC	CASSNTPRQGDFDEQYF
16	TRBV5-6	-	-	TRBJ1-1	TGTGCCAGCAGCTTGTATTTTTTGGGCGTGGACACTGAAGCTTTCTTT	CASSLYFLGVDTEAFF
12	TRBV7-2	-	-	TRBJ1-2	TGTGCCAGCAGCCCTGTGACAGGCGCGGTCACCTTC	CASSPVTGAVTF
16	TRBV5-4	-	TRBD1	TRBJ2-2	TGTGCCAGCAGCTTCGACGGGACAGCGAACACCGGGGAGCTGTTTTTT	CASSFDGTANTGELFF
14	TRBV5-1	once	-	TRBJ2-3	TGCGCCAGCAGCTGGGGGCTCCCGTCCGGTACGCAGTATTTT	CASSWGLPSGTQYF
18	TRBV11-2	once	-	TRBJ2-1	TGTGCCAGCAGCTTAGATAATGTAGCGTGGCGACCTAAGAATGAGCAGTTCTTC	CASSLDNVAWRPKNEQFF
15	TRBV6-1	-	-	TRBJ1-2	TGTGCCAGCAGTGAACTGGTGGGGGACTACTATGGCTACACCTTC	CASSELVGDYYGYTF
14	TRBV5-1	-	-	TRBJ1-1	TGCGCCAGCAGCTCCTTAATGAGTTCCACTGAAGCTTTCTTT	CASSSLMSSTEAFF
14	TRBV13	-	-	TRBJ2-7	TGTGCCAGCAGCTTAGGACAGGAAACCTACGAGCAGTACTTC	CASSLGQETYEQYF
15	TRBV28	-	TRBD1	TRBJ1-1	TGTGCCAGCTCGAGGACAGGGGGCATGAACACTGAAGCTTTCTTT	CASSRTGGMNTEAFF
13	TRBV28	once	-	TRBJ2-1	TGTGCCAGCATCCCGGCGGCCTACAATGAGCAGTTCTTC	CASIPAAYNEQFF
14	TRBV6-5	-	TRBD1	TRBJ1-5	TGTGCCAGCAGTCGGGGACAGTTTAATCAGCCCCAGCATTTT	CASSRGQFNQPQHF
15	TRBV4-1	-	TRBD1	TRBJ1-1	TGCGCCAGCAGCCGAGTTACAGGGGGCCGAACTGAAGCTTTCTTT	CASSRVTGGRTEAFF
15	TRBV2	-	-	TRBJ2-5	TGTGCCAGCAGCTTGGACTCGACCTTGGCAGTGACCCAGTACTTC	CASSLDSTLAVTQYF
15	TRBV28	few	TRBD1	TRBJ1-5	TGTGCCAGCACTCCTACAGGGGTCGGCAATCAGCCCCAGCATTTT	CASTPTGVGNQPQHF
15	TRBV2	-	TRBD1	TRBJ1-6	TGTGCCAGCAGTTCCCGGGACAGCAATAATTCACCCCTCCACTTT	CASSSRDSNNSPLHF
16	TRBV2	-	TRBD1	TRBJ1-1	TGTGCCAGCAGTGAAGCCCCGGGACAGGGACGAACTCTAGCTTTCTTT	CASSEAPGQGRTLAFF
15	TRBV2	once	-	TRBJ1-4	TGTGCCAGCAGTGAGATCAGGCTCAATAATGAAAAACTGTTTTTT	CASSEIRLNNEKLFF
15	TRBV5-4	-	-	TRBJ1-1	TGTGCCAGCAGCTGGCAGGGATTCATGAACACTGAAGCTTTCTTT	CASSWQGFMNTEAFF
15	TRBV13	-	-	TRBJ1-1	TGTGCCAGCAGTCTTAGGACACTTATGAACACTGAAGCTTTCTTT	CASSLRTLMNTEAFF
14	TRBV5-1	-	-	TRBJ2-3	TGCGCCAGCAGCGGCCCCCCTAGCACAGATACGCAGTATTTT	CASSGPPSTDTQYF
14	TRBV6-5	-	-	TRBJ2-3	TGTGCCAGCAGTTACGGCGGGCGCACAGATACGCAGTATTTT	CASSYGGRTDTQYF
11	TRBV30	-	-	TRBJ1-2	TGTGCCTGGGCGGTGAACTATGGCTACACCTTC	CAWAVNYGYTF
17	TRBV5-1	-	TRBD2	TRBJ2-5	TGCGCCAGCAGCTTGGCCGGAGGTAGCGGGGGACAAGAGACCCAGTACTTC	CASSLAGGSGGQETQYF
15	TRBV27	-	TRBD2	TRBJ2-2	TGTGCCAGCTCTGGGAGGGACTTCCACACCGGGGAGCTGTTTTTT	CASSGRDFHTGELFF
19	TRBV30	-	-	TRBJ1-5	TGTGCCTGGAGTGTAGTCGAACCAGGTTCGAGCTATAGCAATCAGCCCCAGCATTTT	CAWSVVEPGSSYSNQPQHF
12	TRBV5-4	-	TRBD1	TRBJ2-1	TGTGCCAGCAGCTACAGGGGCTATGAGCAGTTCTTC	CASSYRGYEQFF
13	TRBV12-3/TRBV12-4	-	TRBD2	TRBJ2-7	TGTGCCAGCAGGGGACTAGACCGCCCGGGGCAGTACTTC	CASRGLDRPGQYF
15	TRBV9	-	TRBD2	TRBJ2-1	TGTGCCAGCACCAGCGGGGGGAACTCCTACAATGAGCAGTTCTTC	CASTSGGNSYNEQFF
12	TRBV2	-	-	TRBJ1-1	TGTGCCAGCAGTGAATCAAATCGTAGAGCTTTCTTT	CASSESNRRAFF
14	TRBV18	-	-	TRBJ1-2	TGTGCCAGCTCCCACGCGGGACGTATCTATGGCTACACCTTC	CASSHAGRIYGYTF
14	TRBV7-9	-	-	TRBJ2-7	TGTGCCAGCAGCTTCTCGACGGAGACCTACGAGCAGTACTTC	CASSFSTETYEQYF
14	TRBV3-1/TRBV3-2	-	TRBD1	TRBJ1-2	TGTGCCAGCAGCCACAGGACAGGGCCTGATGGCTACACCTTC	CASSHRTGPDGYTF